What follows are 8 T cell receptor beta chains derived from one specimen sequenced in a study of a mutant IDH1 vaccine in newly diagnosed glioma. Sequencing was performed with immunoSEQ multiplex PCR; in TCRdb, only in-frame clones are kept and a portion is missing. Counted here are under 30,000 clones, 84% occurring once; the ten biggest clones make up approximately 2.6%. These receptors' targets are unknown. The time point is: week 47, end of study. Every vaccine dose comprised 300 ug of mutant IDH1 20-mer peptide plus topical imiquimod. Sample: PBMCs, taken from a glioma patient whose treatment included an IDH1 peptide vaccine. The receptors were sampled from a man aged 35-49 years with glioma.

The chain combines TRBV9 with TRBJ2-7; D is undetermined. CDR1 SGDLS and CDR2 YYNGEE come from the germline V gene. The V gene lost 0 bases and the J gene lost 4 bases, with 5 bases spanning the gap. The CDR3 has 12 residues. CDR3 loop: CASSVVLYEQYF. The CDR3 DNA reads TGTGCCAGCAGCGTAGTGTTGTACGAGCAGTACTTC. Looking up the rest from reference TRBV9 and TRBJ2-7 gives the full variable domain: DSGVTQTPKHLITATGQRVTLRCSPRSGDLSVYWYQQSLDQGLQFLIQYYNGEERAKGNILERFSAQQFPDLHSELNLSSLELGDSALYFCASSVVLYEQYFGPGTRLTVT.

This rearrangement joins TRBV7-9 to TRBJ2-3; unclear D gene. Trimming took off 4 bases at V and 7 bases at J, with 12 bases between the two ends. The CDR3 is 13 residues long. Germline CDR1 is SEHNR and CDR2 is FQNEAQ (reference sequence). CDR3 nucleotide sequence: TGTGCCAGCAGCTCCACCCTTTCGAATACGCAGTATTTT. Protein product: CASSSTLSNTQYF.

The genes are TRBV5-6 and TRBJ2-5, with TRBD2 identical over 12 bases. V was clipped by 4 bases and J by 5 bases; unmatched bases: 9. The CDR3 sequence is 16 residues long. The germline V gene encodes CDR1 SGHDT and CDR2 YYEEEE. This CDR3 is CASSELTSGSMETQYF. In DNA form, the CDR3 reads TGTGCCAGCAGCGAACTGACTAGCGGGAGCATGGAGACCCAGTACTTC.

This CDR3 is CASSPSGGTYGYTF. In DNA, the CDR3 is TGTGCCAGCAGCCCCAGTGGTGGGACCTATGGCTACACCTTC. V gene TRBV7-9 combines with J gene TRBJ1-2; TRBD1 is a possible D gene (5 bases). The germline CDR1 and CDR2 sequences are SEHNR and FQNEAQ (reference sequence). The CDR3 loop spans 14 amino acids. Between the trimmed V and J ends, which lost 5 bases and 4 bases, there was a span of 14 bases.

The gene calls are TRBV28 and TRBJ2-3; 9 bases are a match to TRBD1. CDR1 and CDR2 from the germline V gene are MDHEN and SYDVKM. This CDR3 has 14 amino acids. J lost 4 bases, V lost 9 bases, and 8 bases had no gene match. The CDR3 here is CASTTGGRPDTQYF. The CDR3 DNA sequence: TGTGCCAGTACAACAGGGGGCCGACCAGATACGCAGTATTTT.

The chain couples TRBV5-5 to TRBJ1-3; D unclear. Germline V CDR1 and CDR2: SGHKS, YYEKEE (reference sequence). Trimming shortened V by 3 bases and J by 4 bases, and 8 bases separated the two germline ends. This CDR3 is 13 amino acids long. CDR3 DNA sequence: TGTGCCAGCAGCTCCCTAGGGGGAAACACCATATATTTT. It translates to CASSSLGGNTIYF.

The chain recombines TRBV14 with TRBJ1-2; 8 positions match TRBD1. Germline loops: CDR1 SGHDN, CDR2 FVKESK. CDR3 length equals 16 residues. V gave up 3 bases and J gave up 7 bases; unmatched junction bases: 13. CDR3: CASSHWGTGSLAGYTF. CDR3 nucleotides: TGTGCCAGCAGCCATTGGGGGACAGGATCACTAGCTGGCTACACCTTC.

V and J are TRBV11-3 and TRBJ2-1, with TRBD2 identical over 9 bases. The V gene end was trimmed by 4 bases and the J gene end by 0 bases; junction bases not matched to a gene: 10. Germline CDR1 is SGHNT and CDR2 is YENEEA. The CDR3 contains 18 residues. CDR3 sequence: CASSSGGTSPSSYNEQFF. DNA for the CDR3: TGTGCCAGCAGCTCGGGGGGGACTAGCCCTAGCTCCTACAATGAGCAGTTCTTC.